Presented here are 9 T cell receptor beta chains from one specimen sequenced in a study of beta chain features in type 1 diabetes. Isolated RNA was reverse transcribed in full, so expressed TCRB transcripts were sequenced. The protocol was immunoSEQ multiplex PCR, while the TCRdb copy is restricted to in-frame clones and leaves out a portion. The sample contains roughly 290,000 clones, 7.5% to 9.5% of which appear only once. Material for sequencing was central memory CD4+ T cells from blood. The receptors derive from a woman aged 18 to 35 in good health.

This clone appeared many times. This chain joins TRBV4-3 and TRBJ2-1; 14 bases are shared with TRBD2. Germline CDR1 and CDR2: LGHNA and YSLEER. The CDR3 contains 18 residues. V was clipped by 0 bases and J by 6 bases; unmatched bases: 7. CDR3 nucleotides: TGCGCCAGCAGCCAAGATGGGAGAGGACTAGCGGGAGGCAATGAGCAGTTCTTC. Its translation: CASSQDGRGLAGGNEQFF.

The J gene is TRBJ2-3, the V gene TRBV2; 9 nucleotides line up with TRBD1. In germline, CDR1 is SNHLY, CDR2 FYNNEI. The CDR3 runs 15 residues. The V gene end was trimmed by 4 bases and the J gene end by 5 bases; junction bases not matched to a gene: 7. This CDR3 is CASSADRGEGDTQYF. The CDR3, as DNA: TGTGCCAGCAGTGCCGACAGGGGGGAGGGAGATACGCAGTATTTT.

The rearrangement links TRBV6-6 to TRBJ1-1; D is ambiguous. V dropped 6 bases and J dropped 6 bases, with 11 bases sitting between them. This CDR3 spans 12 amino acids. The germline V gene encodes CDR1 MNHNY and CDR2 SVGAGI (reference sequence). CDR3 sequence reads: CASSRDGAEAFF. CDR3 bases: TGTGCCAGCAGCCGAGATGGAGCTGAAGCTTTCTTT.

This clone came up a few times. The chain couples TRBV7-3 to TRBJ2-3; unclear D gene. Germline assignment: CDR1 SGHTA and CDR2 FQGTGA. Trimming removed 0 bases at V and 2 bases at J, with 3 bases between. The CDR3 is 13 amino acids. This chain's CDR3 is CASSLTITDTQYF. CDR3 coding DNA: TGTGCCAGCAGCTTAACAATCACAGATACGCAGTATTTT.

The J gene is TRBJ1-1, the V gene TRBV7-2; TRBD1 aligns across 7 bases. Germline V lookup: CDR1 SGHTA, CDR2 FQGNSA. The CDR3 loop spans 14 amino acids. Germline trimming cut 4 bases from V and 5 bases from J; bases unmatched to any gene: 7. In DNA form, the CDR3 reads TGTGCCAGCAGCTCCCTCGGGACAGCAACTGAAGCTTTCTTT. Translating it yields CASSSLGTATEAFF. The whole variable domain, filled in from reference TRBV7-2 and TRBJ1-1, reads GAGVSQSPSNKVTEKGKDVELRCDPISGHTALYWYRQSLGQGLEFLIYFQGNSAPDKSGLPSDRFSAERTGGSVSTLTIQRTQQEDSAVYLCASSSLGTATEAFFGQGTRLTVV.

This sequence joins TRBV4-2 and TRBJ1-4, with D unresolved. Looked up from germline, CDR1 is LGHNA and CDR2 is YNFKEQ. The CDR3 runs 16 residues. Trimming removed 0 bases at V and 8 bases at J, with 16 bases between. CDR3 loop: CASSQDGSTEPEKLFF. CDR3 DNA: TGTGCCAGCAGCCAAGATGGTAGTACGGAGCCCGAAAAACTGTTTTTT.

The V call is TRBV11-2, the J call TRBJ2-1; D is tentatively TRBD1 or TRBD2 (5 bases each). The V gene lost 5 bases and the J gene lost 9 bases, with 14 bases spanning the gap. Germline V gene sequence: CDR1 SGHAT, CDR2 FQNNGV. The CDR3 length is 13 residues. CDR3 loop: CASSPNEGSEQFF. In DNA form, the CDR3 reads TGTGCCAGCAGCCCCAATGAGGGGTCTGAGCAGTTCTTC.

J is TRBJ2-1 and V is TRBV6-5; D uncertain. The CDR3 sequence is 14 residues long. CDR1 and CDR2 from the germline V gene are MNHEY and SVGAGI. Between the trimmed V and J ends, which lost 0 bases and 10 bases, there was a span of 13 bases. CDR3 protein: CASSYSIGSTEQFF. CDR3 sequence (DNA): TGTGCCAGCAGTTACTCGATTGGTTCTACCGAGCAGTTCTTC.

In its sample, this clone was seen many times. The chain employs TRBV21-1 and TRBJ1-3. TRBV21-1 has pseudogene status. The CDR3 is 15 amino acids. CDR3 sequence reads: CATPIFSFSGNTIYF. CDR3 nucleotide sequence: TGTGCCACCCCCATTTTTTCCTTCTCTGGAAACACCATATATTTT.